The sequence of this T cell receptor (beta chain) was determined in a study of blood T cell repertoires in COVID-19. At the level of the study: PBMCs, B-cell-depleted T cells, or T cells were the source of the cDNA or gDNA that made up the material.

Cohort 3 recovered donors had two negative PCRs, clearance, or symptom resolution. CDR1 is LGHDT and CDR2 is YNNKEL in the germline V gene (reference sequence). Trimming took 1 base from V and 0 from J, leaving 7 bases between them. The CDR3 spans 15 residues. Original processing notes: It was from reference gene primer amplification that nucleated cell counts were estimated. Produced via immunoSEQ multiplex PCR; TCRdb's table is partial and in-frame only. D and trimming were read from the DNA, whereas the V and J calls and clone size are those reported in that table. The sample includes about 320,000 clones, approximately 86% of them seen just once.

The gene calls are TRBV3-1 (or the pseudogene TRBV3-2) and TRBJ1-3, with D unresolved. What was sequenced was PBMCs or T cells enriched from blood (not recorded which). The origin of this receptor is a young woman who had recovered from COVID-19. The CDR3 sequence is CASSQAGDSGNTIYF. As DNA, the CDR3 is TGTGCCAGCAGCCAAGCGGGTGACTCTGGAAACACCATATATTTT.